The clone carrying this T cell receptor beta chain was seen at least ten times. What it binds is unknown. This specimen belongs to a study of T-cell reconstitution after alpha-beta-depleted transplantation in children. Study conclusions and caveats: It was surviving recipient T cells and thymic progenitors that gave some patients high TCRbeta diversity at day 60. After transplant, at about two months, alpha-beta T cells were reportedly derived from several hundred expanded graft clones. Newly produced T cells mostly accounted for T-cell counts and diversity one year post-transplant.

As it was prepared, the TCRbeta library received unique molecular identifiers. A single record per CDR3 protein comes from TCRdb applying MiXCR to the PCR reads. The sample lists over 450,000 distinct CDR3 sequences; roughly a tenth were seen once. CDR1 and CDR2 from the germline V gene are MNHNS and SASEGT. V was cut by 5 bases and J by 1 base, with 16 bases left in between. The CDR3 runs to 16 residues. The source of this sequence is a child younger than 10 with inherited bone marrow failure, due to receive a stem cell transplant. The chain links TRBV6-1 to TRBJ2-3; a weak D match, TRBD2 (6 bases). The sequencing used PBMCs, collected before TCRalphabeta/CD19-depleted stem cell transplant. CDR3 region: CASSRDSIWGTDTQYF. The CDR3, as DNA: TGTGCCAGCAGTCGGGACTCCATTTGGGGCACAGATACGCAGTATTTT.